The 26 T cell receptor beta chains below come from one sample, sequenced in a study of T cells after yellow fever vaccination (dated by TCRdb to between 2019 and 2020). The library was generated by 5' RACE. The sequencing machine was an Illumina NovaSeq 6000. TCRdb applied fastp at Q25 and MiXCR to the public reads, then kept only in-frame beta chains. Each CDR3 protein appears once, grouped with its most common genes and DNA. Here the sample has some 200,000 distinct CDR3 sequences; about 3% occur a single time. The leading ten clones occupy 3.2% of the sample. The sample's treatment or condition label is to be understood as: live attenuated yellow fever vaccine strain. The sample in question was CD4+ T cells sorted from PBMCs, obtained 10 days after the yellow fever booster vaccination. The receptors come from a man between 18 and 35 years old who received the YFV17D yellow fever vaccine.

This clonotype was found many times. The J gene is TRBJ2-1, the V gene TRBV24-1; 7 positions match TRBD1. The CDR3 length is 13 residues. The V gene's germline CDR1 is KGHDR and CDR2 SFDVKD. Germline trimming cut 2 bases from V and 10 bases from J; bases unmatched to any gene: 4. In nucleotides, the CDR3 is TGTGCCACCAGTGATTCGGACAGGTGGGAGCAGTTCTTC. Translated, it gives CATSDSDRWEQFF.

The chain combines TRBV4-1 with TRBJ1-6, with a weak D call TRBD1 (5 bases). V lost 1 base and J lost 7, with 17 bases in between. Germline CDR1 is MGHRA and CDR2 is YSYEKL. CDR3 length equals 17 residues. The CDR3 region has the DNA TGCGCCAGCAGCCAAGGGCCAGGGAGGGTTCAAAATTCACCCCTCCACTTT. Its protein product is CASSQGPGRVQNSPLHF.

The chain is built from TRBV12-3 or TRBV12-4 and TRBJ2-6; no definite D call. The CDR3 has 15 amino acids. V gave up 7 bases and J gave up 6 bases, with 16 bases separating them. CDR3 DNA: TGTGCCAGCACCCCAGTCACGGACGAGGCCAACGTCCTGACTTTC. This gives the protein CASTPVTDEANVLTF.

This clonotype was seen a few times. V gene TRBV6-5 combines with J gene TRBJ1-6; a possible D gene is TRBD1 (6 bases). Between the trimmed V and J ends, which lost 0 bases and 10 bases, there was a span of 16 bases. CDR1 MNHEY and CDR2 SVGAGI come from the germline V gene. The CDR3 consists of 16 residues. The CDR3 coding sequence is TGTGCCAGCAGTTACTCTTTAACCGCGGGGGGCTCACCCCTCCACTTT. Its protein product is CASSYSLTAGGSPLHF.

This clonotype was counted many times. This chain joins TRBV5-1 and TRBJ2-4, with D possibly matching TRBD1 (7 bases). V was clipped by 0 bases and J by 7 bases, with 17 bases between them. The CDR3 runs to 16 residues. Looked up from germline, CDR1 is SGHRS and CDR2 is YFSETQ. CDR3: CASSLAVRQGGNIQYF. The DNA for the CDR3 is TGCGCCAGCAGCTTGGCCGTACGACAGGGAGGTAACATTCAGTACTTC.

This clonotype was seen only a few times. The CDR3 region is CASRPGGINEKLFF. DNA of the CDR3: TGCGCCAGCAGACCCGGAGGGATTAATGAAAAACTGTTTTTT. V gene TRBV5-1 combines with J gene TRBJ1-4; D gene uncertain. Trimming removed 5 bases from V and 4 bases from J, with 12 bases in between. CDR3 length: 14 residues. Per the germline V gene, CDR1 is SGHRS and CDR2 is YFSETQ.

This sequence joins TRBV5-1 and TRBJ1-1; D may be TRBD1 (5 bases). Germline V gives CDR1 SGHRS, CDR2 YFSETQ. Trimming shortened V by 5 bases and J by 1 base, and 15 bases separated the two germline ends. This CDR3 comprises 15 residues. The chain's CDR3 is CASSLEGLRNTEAFF. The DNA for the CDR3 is TGCGCCAGCAGTCTCGAGGGACTAAGGAACACTGAAGCTTTCTTT.

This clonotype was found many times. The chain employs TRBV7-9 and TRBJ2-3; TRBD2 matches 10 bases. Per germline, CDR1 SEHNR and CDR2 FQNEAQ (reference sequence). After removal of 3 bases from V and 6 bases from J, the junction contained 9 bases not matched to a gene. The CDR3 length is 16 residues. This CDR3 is CASSFTLAGSGDTQYF. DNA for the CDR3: TGTGCCAGCAGCTTCACACTAGCGGGGTCAGGTGATACGCAGTATTTT.

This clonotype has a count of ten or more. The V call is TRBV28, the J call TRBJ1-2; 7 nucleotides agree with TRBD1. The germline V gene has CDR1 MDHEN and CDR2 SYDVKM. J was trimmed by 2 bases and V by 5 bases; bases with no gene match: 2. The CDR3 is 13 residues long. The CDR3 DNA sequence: TGTGCCAGCAGTGAGGGACAGAACTATGGCTACACCTTC. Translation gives CASSEGQNYGYTF.

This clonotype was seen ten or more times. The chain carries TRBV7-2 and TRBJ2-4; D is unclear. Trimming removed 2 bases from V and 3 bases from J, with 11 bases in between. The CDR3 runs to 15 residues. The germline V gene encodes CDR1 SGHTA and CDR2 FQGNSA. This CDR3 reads CASSLSTGNKNIQYF. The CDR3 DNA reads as TGTGCCAGCAGCTTAAGTACCGGAAACAAAAACATTCAGTACTTC.

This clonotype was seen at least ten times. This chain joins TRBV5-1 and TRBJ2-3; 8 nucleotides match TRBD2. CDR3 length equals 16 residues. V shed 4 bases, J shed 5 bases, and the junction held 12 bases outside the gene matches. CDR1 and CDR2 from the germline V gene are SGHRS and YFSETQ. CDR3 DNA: TGCGCCAGCAGCCCGGCCTGGGGACTAGAGGGAGATACGCAGTATTTT. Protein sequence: CASSPAWGLEGDTQYF.

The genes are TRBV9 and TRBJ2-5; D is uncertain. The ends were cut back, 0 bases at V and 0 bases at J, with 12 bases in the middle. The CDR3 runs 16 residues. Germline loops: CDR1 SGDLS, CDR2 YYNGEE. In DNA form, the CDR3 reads TGTGCCAGCAGCGTAGCTCTGGCAGGATACCAAGAGACCCAGTACTTC. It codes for CASSVALAGYQETQYF.

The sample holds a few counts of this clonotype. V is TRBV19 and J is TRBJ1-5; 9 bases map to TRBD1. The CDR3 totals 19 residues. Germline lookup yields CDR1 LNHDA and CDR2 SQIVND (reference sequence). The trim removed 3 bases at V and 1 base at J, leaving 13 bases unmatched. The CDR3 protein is CASSMRTYPGQGSNQPQHF. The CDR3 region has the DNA TGTGCCAGTAGTATGAGAACGTATCCGGGACAGGGAAGCAATCAGCCCCAGCATTTT.

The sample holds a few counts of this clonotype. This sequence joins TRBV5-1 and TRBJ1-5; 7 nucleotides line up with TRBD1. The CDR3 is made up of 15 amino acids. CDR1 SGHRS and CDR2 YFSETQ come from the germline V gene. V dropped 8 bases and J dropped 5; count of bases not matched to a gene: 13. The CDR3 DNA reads TGCGCCAGAAAAGCTAGGGGGCCGGGTGATCAGCCCCAGCATTTT. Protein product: CARKARGPGDQPQHF.

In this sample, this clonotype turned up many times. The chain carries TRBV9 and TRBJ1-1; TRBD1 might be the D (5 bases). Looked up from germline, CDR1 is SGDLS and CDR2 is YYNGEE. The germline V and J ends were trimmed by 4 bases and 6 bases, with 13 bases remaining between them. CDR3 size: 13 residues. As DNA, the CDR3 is TGTGCCAGCAGCTCCCGGGGGGGGTCTGAAGCTTTCTTT. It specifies CASSSRGGSEAFF.

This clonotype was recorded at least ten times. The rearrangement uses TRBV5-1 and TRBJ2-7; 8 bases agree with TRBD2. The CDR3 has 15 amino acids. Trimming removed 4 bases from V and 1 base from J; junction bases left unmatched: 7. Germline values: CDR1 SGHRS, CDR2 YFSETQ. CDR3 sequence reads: CASSEGLDSSYEQYF. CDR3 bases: TGCGCCAGCAGCGAGGGACTAGACTCTTCCTACGAGCAGTACTTC.

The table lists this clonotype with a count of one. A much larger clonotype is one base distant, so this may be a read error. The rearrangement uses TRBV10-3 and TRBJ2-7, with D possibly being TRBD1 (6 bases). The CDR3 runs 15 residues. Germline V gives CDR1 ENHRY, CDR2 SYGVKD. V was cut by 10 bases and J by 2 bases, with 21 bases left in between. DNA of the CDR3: TGTGCCACTACAGGGCTGGGCCGTCTGGCCTACGAGCAGTACTTC. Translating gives CATTGLGRLAYEQYF.

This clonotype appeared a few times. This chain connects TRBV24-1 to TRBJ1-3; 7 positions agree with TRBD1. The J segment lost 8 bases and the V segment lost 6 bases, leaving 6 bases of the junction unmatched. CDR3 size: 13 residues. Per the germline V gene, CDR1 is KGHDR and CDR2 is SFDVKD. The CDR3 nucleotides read TGTGCCACCAGTAGGACAGGAGGAGACACCATATATTTT. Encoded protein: CATSRTGGDTIYF.

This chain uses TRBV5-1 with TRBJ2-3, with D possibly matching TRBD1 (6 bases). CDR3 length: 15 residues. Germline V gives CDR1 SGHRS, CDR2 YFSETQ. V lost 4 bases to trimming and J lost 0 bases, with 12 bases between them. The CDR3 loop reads CASSLLGQSTDTQYF. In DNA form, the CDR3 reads TGCGCCAGCAGCCTTCTCGGACAGAGCACAGATACGCAGTATTTT.

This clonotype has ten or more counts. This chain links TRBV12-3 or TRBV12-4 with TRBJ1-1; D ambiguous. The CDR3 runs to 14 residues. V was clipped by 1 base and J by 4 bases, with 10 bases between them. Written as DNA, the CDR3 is TGTGCCAGCAGTTTAGTCGAGGGTAGCACTGAAGCTTTCTTT. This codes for CASSLVEGSTEAFF.

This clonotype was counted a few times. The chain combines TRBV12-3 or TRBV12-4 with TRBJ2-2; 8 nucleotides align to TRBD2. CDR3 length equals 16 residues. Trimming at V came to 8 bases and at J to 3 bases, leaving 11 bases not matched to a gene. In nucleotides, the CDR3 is TGTGCCAGCCGCGACCCCCCAGCGGGGGACACCGGGGAGCTGTTTTTT. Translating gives CASRDPPAGDTGELFF.

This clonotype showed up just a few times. The CDR3 here is CASGNGHITEAFF. In nucleotides, the CDR3 is TGTGCCAGCGGTAATGGACACATCACTGAAGCTTTCTTT. This chain links TRBV28 with TRBJ1-1, with D possibly being TRBD1 (5 bases). The V and J ends lost 8 bases and 4 bases respectively, with 14 bases between them. Germline V gene data show CDR1 as MDHEN and CDR2 as SYDVKM. The CDR3 loop spans 13 amino acids.

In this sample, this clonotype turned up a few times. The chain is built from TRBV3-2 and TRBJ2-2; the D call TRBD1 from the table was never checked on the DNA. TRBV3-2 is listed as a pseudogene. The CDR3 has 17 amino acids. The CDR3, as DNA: TGTGCCAGCAGCCAAGAGCGCCGTCCGAGGGGGACCGGGGAGCTGTTTTTT. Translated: CASSQERRPRGTGELFF.

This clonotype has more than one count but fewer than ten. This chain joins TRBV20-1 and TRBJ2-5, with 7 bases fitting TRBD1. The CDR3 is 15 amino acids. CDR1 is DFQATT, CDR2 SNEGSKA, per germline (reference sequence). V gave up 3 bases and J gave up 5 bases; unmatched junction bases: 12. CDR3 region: CSASYTQGRRETQYF. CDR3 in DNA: TGCAGTGCTAGTTATACACAGGGGCGGAGGGAGACCCAGTACTTC.

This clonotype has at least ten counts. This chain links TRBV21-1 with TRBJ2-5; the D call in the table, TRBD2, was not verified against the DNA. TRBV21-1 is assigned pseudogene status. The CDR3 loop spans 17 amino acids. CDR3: CASSKGVSGGPPETQYF. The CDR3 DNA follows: TGTGCCAGCAGCAAAGGAGTTAGCGGGGGGCCTCCCGAGACCCAGTACTTC.

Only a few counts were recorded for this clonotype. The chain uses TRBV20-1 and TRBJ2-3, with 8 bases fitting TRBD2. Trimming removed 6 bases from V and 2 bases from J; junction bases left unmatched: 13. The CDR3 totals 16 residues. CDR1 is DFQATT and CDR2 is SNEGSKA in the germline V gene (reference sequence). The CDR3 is CSANDVRAGATDTQYF. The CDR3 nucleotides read TGCAGTGCCAACGACGTTAGAGCGGGGGCCACAGATACGCAGTATTTT.